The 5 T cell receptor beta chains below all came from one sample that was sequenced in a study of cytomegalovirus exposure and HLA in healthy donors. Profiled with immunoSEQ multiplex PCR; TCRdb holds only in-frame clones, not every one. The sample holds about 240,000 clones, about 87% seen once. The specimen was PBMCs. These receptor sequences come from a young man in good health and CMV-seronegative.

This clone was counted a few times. DNA for the CDR3: TGTGCCAGCAGCTTAGCAGGGGGCGGTAATTCACCCCTCCACTTT. It encodes CASSLAGGGNSPLHF. The V gene is TRBV11-2, the J gene TRBJ1-6, with 8 bases matching TRBD1. Germline CDR1 reads SGHAT; CDR2 reads FQNNGV. Unmatched junction bases numbered 2, after V lost 1 base and J lost 6 bases. The CDR3 extends over 15 amino acids.

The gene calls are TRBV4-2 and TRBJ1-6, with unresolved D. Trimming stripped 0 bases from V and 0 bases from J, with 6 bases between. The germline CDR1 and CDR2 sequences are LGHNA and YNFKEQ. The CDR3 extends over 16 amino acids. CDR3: CASSQDTRSYNSPLHF. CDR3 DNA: TGTGCCAGCAGCCAAGATACTCGCTCCTATAATTCACCCCTCCACTTT.

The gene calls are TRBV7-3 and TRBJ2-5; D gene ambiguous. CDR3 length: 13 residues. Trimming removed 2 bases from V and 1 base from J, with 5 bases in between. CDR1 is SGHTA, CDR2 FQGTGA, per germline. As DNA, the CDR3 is TGTGCCAGCAGCTTATCCCGCCAAGAGACCCAGTACTTC. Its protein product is CASSLSRQETQYF.

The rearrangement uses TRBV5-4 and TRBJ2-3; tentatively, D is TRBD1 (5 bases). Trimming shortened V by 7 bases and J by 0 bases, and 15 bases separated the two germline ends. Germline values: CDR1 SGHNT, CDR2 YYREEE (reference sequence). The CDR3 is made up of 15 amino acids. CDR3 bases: TGTGCCAGCCAGCTGGGTGGGGCTAGCACAGATACGCAGTATTTT. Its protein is CASQLGGASTDTQYF.

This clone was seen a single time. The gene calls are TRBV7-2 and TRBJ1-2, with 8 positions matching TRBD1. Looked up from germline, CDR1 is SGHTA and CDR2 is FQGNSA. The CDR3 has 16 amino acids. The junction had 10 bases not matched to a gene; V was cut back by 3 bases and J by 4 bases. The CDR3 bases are TGTGCCAGCAGCTTTTCCCCGACAGGGGCTACCTATGGCTACACCTTC. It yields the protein CASSFSPTGATYGYTF. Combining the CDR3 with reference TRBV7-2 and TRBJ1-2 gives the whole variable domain GAGVSQSPSNKVTEKGKDVELRCDPISGHTALYWYRQSLGQGLEFLIYFQGNSAPDKSGLPSDRFSAERTGGSVSTLTIQRTQQEDSAVYLCASSFSPTGATYGYTFGSGTRLTVV.